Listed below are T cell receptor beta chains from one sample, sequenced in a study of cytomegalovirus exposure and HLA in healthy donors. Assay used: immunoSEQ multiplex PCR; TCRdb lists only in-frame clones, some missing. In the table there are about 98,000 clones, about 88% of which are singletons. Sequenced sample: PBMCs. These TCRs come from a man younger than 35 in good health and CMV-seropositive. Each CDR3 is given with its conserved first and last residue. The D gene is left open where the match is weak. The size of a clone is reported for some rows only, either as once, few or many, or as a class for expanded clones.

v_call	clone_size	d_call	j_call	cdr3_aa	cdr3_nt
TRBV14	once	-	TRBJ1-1	CASSQDFSSGAFF	TGTGCCAGCAGCCAAGATTTCTCGAGCGGGGCTTTCTTT
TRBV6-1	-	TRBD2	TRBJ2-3	CASSEGTSGGQSTDTQYF	TGTGCCAGCAGTGAAGGGACTAGCGGGGGGCAAAGCACAGATACGCAGTATTTT
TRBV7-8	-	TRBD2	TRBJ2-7	CASSLAPLIGLAGGGEYEQYF	TGTGCCAGCAGCTTAGCCCCCCTCATTGGCCTAGCGGGAGGGGGGGAATACGAGCAGTACTTC
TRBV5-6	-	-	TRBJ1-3	CASTYRVDSSGNTIYF	TGTGCCAGTACATACAGAGTTGACAGCTCTGGAAACACCATATATTTT
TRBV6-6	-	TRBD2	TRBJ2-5	CASKAGAGGETQYF	TGTGCCAGCAAAGCAGGGGCGGGGGGAGAGACCCAGTACTTC
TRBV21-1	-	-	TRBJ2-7	CASSKLAGGVYEQYF	TGTGCCAGCAGCAAACTAGCGGGGGGCGTCTACGAGCAGTACTTC
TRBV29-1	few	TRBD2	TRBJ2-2	CSVSSGGNTGELFF	TGCAGCGTTTCTAGCGGGGGGAACACCGGGGAGCTGTTTTTT
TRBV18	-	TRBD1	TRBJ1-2	CASSPNTGGNNYGYTF	TGTGCCAGCTCACCCAACACAGGGGGCAACAACTATGGCTACACCTTC
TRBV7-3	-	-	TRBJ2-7	CASSPAEGAYEQYF	TGTGCCAGCAGCCCCGCTGAGGGAGCCTACGAGCAGTACTTC
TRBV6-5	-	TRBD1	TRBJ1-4	CASRGTDATNEKLFF	TGTGCCAGCAGAGGGACAGATGCAACTAATGAAAAACTGTTTTTT
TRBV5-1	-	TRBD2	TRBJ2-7	CASSRTSGSPYEQYF	TGCGCCAGCAGCCGGACTAGCGGGAGTCCCTACGAGCAGTACTTC
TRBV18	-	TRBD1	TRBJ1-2	CASSRRQEDRLGGGYTF	TGTGCCAGCTCCCGCAGACAGGAGGACAGGCTCGGAGGCGGCTACACCTTC
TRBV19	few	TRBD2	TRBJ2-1	CASSHISGSGNEQFF	TGTGCCAGTAGTCATATAAGCGGGAGTGGGAATGAGCAGTTCTTC
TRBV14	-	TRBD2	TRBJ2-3	CASSLRLAGPTDTQYF	TGTGCCAGCAGCCTTAGACTAGCGGGGCCCACAGATACGCAGTATTTT
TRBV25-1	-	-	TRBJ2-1	CASTPERRGGGMGNEQFF	TGTGCCAGCACTCCCGAACGCCGGGGAGGGGGAATGGGCAATGAGCAGTTCTTC
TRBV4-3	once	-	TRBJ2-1	CASSQDQRLSSYNEQFF	TGCGCCAGCAGCCAAGATCAGCGGCTGAGCTCCTACAATGAGCAGTTCTTC
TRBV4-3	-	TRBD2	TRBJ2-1	CASSLSGGGANEQFF	TGCGCCAGCAGCCTCTCGGGAGGGGGGGCAAATGAGCAGTTCTTC
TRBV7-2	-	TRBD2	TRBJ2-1	CASSIDPGLARYNEQFF	TGTGCCAGCAGCATAGATCCGGGACTAGCGAGGTACAATGAGCAGTTCTTC
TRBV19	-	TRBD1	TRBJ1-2	CASSSTGTSLGYTF	TGTGCCAGTAGCTCGACAGGGACGAGTCTCGGCTACACCTTC
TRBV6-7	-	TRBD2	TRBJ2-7	CASCSGSDEQYF	TGTGCCTCGTGTAGCGGGAGCGACGAGCAGTACTTC
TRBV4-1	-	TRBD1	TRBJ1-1	CASSQEPGQGTLNTEAFF	TGCGCCAGCAGCCAAGAACCGGGACAGGGGACGTTGAACACTGAAGCTTTCTTT
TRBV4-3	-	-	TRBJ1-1	CASSSGQLMNTEAFF	TGCGCCAGCAGCTCAGGACAGCTAATGAACACTGAAGCTTTCTTT
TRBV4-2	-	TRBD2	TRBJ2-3	CASSPRLAGRTDTQYF	TGTGCCAGCAGCCCCAGGCTAGCGGGGCGTACAGATACGCAGTATTTT
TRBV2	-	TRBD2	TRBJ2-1	CASRRTSGRLEQFF	TGTGCCAGCAGACGGACTAGCGGGAGACTTGAGCAGTTCTTC
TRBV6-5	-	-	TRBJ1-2	CASSYSNQGWYGYTF	TGTGCCAGCAGTTACTCGAACCAGGGGTGGTATGGCTACACCTTC
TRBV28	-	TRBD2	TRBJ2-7	CASSWASGSYEQYF	TGTGCCAGCAGTTGGGCTAGCGGCTCCTACGAGCAGTACTTC
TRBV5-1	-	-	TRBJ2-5	CASSLNPGSETQYF	TGCGCCAGCAGCTTGAACCCAGGATCAGAGACCCAGTACTTC
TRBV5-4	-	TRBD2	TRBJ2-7	CASSLASAGGPLEQYF	TGTGCCAGCAGCTTGGCCTCGGCGGGAGGGCCTTTAGAGCAGTACTTC
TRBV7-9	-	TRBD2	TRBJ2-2	CASSPGTSGFANTGELFF	TGTGCCAGCAGCCCCGGGACTAGCGGGTTCGCGAACACCGGGGAGCTGTTTTTT
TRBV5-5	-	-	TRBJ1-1	CASSVQDHGTEAFF	TGTGCCAGCAGCGTACAGGACCACGGGACTGAAGCTTTCTTT
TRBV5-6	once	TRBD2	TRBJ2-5	CASSQLAGGETQYF	TGTGCCAGCAGCCAACTAGCGGGAGGTGAGACCCAGTACTTC
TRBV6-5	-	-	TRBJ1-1	CASSYSPGSNTEAFF	TGTGCCAGCAGTTACTCGCCAGGATCGAACACTGAAGCTTTCTTT
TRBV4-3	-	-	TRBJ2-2	CASSQGVGQNTGELFF	TGCGCCAGCAGCCAAGGGGTGGGACAGAACACCGGGGAGCTGTTTTTT
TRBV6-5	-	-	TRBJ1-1	CASSDAAEAFF	TGTGCCAGCAGTGATGCGGCTGAAGCTTTCTTT
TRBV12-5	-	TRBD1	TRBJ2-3	CASGDRVGTQYF	TGTGCTAGTGGAGACAGGGTTGGTACGCAGTATTTT
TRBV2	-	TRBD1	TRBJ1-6	CASRDRGLDSPLHF	TGTGCCAGCAGGGACAGGGGTCTCGATTCACCCCTCCACTTT